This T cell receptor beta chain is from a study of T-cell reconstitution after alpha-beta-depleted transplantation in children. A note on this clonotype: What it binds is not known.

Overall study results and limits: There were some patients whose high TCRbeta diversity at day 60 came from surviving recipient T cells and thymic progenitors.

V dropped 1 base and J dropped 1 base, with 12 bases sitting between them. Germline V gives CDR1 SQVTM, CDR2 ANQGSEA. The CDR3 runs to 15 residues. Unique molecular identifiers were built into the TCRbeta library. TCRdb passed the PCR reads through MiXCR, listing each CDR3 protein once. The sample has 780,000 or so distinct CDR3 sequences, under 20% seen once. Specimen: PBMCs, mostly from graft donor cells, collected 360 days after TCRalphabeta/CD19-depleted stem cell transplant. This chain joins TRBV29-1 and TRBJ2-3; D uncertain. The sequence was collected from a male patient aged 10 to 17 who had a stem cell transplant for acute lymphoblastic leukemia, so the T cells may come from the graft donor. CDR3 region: CSVEVKPGRTDTQYF. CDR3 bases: TGCAGCGTTGAAGTAAAACCCGGTCGCACAGATACGCAGTATTTT.